This is a list of T cell receptor beta chains from one sample in a study of prognosis after radiotherapy for stage I lung cancer. TCRdb redid the calling of the multiplex PCR reads with MiXCR, one entry per CDR3 protein. The sample consists of 15,000 to 20,000 distinct CDR3 sequences, roughly 47% of them appearing once. The specimen comprised PBMCs, sampled before or after stereotactic body radiation therapy (not recorded which). The receptors originated from a donor older than 45 with non-small cell lung cancer. Both conserved end residues are part of each CDR3. The D gene is left open where the match is weak. The size of a clone is reported for some rows only, either as once, few or many, or as a class for expanded clones.

D	V	J	size	DNA	CDR3
-	TRBV27	TRBJ2-7	-	TGTGCCAGCAGTGTTGGATACGAGCAGTACTTC	CASSVGYEQYF
TRBD2	TRBV20-1	TRBJ2-7	many	TGCAGTGCCCCCCCTTATAGCGGGAGCTCCTACGAGCAGTACTTC	CSAPPYSGSSYEQYF
TRBD1	TRBV6-1	TRBJ2-7	-	TGTGCCAGCAGGGGACAGGGGAGCTCCTACGAGCAGTACTTC	CASRGQGSSYEQYF
TRBD2	TRBV20-1	TRBJ2-1	many	TGCAGTGGGGGCGGCGGGAGGGCCTACAATGAGCAGTTCTTC	CSGGGGRAYNEQFF
TRBD2	TRBV20-1	TRBJ2-1	-	TGCAGTGCTTCGGGGGCTAGCGGGAGGCCCTCCTACAATGAGCAGTTCTTC	CSASGASGRPSYNEQFF
TRBD2	TRBV7-2	TRBJ2-3	many	TGTGCCAGCAGCCGACTAGCGGGGGGGGTAGATACGCAGTATTTT	CASSRLAGGVDTQYF
-	TRBV7-2	TRBJ1-2	once	TGTGCCAGCAGCTTTCAAGGGGGCTATGGCTACACCTTC	CASSFQGGYGYTF
-	TRBV7-3	TRBJ2-5	-	TGTGCCAGCAGCTTACGTACCGAGTATACCCAGTACTTC	CASSLRTEYTQYF
-	TRBV5-1	TRBJ2-1	many	TGCGCCAGCAGCGGCGGCGCGGTTGAGCAGTTCTTC	CASSGGAVEQFF
-	TRBV7-9	TRBJ2-7	many	TGTGCCAGCAGCCACAGTAGTGTGGGGGACGAGCAGTACTTC	CASSHSSVGDEQYF
-	TRBV7-9	TRBJ2-7	many	TGTGCCAGCAGCTTAGATGCAGCCTCCTACGAGCAGTACTTC	CASSLDAASYEQYF
-	TRBV28	TRBJ2-7	few	TGTGCCAGATCGGGTTATGCCTACGAGCAGTACTTC	CARSGYAYEQYF
-	TRBV18	TRBJ2-1	-	TGTGCCAGCTCAACACGTAACGGGAGATCGGATGAGCAGTTCTTC	CASSTRNGRSDEQFF
-	TRBV11-1	TRBJ1-6	-	TGTGCCAGCAGCCGAGACTCGCCCGGGGATAATTCACCCCTCCACTTT	CASSRDSPGDNSPLHF
-	TRBV6-1	TRBJ1-3	-	TGTGCCATCAGCGTCAGAAAGTGGGCGCGTGGAAACACCATATATTTT	CAISVRKWARGNTIYF
-	TRBV28	TRBJ2-2	-	TGTGCCGGCAGTAGACCGGGACCATTACTAGGGGAGCTGTTTTTT	CAGSRPGPLLGELFF
-	TRBV12-3/TRBV12-4	TRBJ2-1	many	TGTGCCAGCCAAGGGAGCCAGAGCTCCTACAATGAGCAGTTCTTC	CASQGSQSSYNEQFF
TRBD1	TRBV9	TRBJ1-4	many	TGTGCCAGCAGCGGAAGGACAGGGAATGGGGATGAAAAACTGTTTTTT	CASSGRTGNGDEKLFF
-	TRBV19	TRBJ2-2	-	TGTGCCAGTAAAACAGGGCGGAACACCGGGGAGCTGTTTTTT	CASKTGRNTGELFF
-	TRBV24-1	TRBJ2-5	-	TGTGCCACCAGTGATACATGGGTTGAAGAGCCCCAGTACTTC	CATSDTWVEEPQYF
TRBD1	TRBV19	TRBJ2-2	many	TGTGCCAGTAGTACACAGGGGGCCTGGACCGGGGAGCTGTTTTTT	CASSTQGAWTGELFF
-	TRBV5-1	TRBJ1-3	-	TGCGCCAGCAGCTTCGGGGGAAAAAGTACTGGAAACACCATATATTTT	CASSFGGKSTGNTIYF
-	TRBV11-3	TRBJ1-2	-	TGTGCCAGCAGCTTAGAGGGTCGACAGTCTAACTATGGCTACACCTTC	CASSLEGRQSNYGYTF
-	TRBV7-9	TRBJ2-5	-	TGTGCCAGCAGCGTAGAAAACGGGGTTCGGACCCAGTACTTC	CASSVENGVRTQYF
TRBD1	TRBV28	TRBJ2-7	many	TGTGCCAGCAGCCCGCAACCGGGACAGGGTAGCTACGAGCAGTACTTC	CASSPQPGQGSYEQYF
TRBD2	TRBV2	TRBJ2-7	-	TGTGCCAGCAGTCTGACTAGCGGACTTTACGAGCAGTACTTC	CASSLTSGLYEQYF
-	TRBV14	TRBJ2-5	-	TGTGCCAGCAGCCAACAGGGGACCCAAGAGACCCAGTACTTC	CASSQQGTQETQYF
TRBD1	TRBV6-1	TRBJ1-1	many	TGTGCCAGCAGCCGAACTTGGGACAGAAACACTGAAGCTTTCTTT	CASSRTWDRNTEAFF
TRBD1	TRBV7-9	TRBJ2-7	medium-sized	TGTGCCAGCAGCACCGGACAGGGCCTATCCTACGAGCAGTACTTC	CASSTGQGLSYEQYF
-	TRBV30	TRBJ2-1	many	TGTGCCTGGAGCCACAACAGGGATGGTGAGCAGTTCTTC	CAWSHNRDGEQFF
TRBD1	TRBV5-8	TRBJ2-7	many	TGTGCCAGCAGCAGCCCCGGGACAGGATCCTACGAGCAGTACTTC	CASSSPGTGSYEQYF
TRBD2	TRBV9	TRBJ2-5	-	TGTGCCAGCAGCGTGACTAGCGGGAGAGAAGGAGAGACCCAGTACTTC	CASSVTSGREGETQYF
-	TRBV3-1	TRBJ1-6	-	TGTGCCAGCAGCCAAGCTGTCGGGCGTGGTTCACCCCTCCACTTT	CASSQAVGRGSPLHF
-	TRBV12-3/TRBV12-4	TRBJ1-2	medium-sized	TGTGCCAGCAGTTTGCTCGCCCAGATGGGCTACACCTTC	CASSLLAQMGYTF
TRBD1	TRBV6-1	TRBJ1-6	many	TGTGCCAGCAATGGGCCGGGACAGGGGAATTCACCCCTCCACTTT	CASNGPGQGNSPLHF
-	TRBV30	TRBJ1-2	-	TGTGCCTGGAGTAGGAACTTTGGAGGCTACACCTTC	CAWSRNFGGYTF
TRBD1	TRBV9	TRBJ1-1	few	TGTGCCAGCAAGGGGGCGAACACTGAAGCTTTCTTT	CASKGANTEAFF
-	TRBV7-3	TRBJ2-2	many	TGTGCCAGCAGCCCAACGTTGGGTGCCGGGGAGCTGTTTTTT	CASSPTLGAGELFF
-	TRBV12-3/TRBV12-4	TRBJ1-1	-	TGTGCCGGCAGTCTTAGGAAAACTGAAGCTTTCTTT	CAGSLRKTEAFF
-	TRBV28	TRBJ1-6	-	TGTGCCAGCAGTCCAACAGGGCGTTCAACACTCCACTTT	CASSPTGRSTLHF
-	TRBV6-1	TRBJ2-1	-	TGTGCCAGCAGGAAGGGGGGGGTTAACAATGAGCAGTTCTTC	CASRKGGVNNEQFF
-	TRBV5-1	TRBJ1-4	-	TGCGCCAGCAGCTTAAACCCTGGGTCAGGGAATGAAAAACTGTTTTTT	CASSLNPGSGNEKLFF
-	TRBV18	TRBJ2-3	medium-sized	TGTGCCAGCTCACCCACCCCCGGAGATACGCAGTATTTT	CASSPTPGDTQYF
-	TRBV29-1	TRBJ1-1	many	TGCAGCGTCGGGACACTGAACACTGAAGCTTTCTTT	CSVGTLNTEAFF
TRBD2	TRBV6-2/TRBV6-3	TRBJ2-7	-	TGTGCCAGCAGTAAGGTGGGGGGGGTCCCCTACGATCAGTACTTC	CASSKVGGVPYDQYF
TRBD2	TRBV9	TRBJ2-7	-	TGTGCCAGCAGCTCTCCCAGCGGGGGTGGGGCCTACGAGCAGTACTTC	CASSSPSGGGAYEQYF
-	TRBV7-2	TRBJ2-7	-	TGTGCCAGCAGCTCCATCGTTGGCCCTGCCTACGAGCAGTACTTC	CASSSIVGPAYEQYF
-	TRBV4-1	TRBJ2-3	many	TGCGCCAGCAGCCCCCATGGGAGAACAGATACGCAGTATTTT	CASSPHGRTDTQYF
-	TRBV28	TRBJ2-7	-	TGTGCCAGCCACCCCCGCCTGGGGCCAGACTCCTGGGAGCAGTACTTC	CASHPRLGPDSWEQYF
-	TRBV6-1	TRBJ2-7	-	TGTGCCAGCTATCAGTGTAGCGGTAACTCCTACGAGCAGTACTTC	CASYQCSGNSYEQYF
TRBD1	TRBV11-2	TRBJ1-2	many	TGTGCCAGCAGCGCCCCCGGGACAGGGGCTAACTATGGCTACACCTTC	CASSAPGTGANYGYTF
TRBD1	TRBV4-2	TRBJ2-5	many	TGTGCCAGCAGCCAAGATTCGGACAGGGGGCAAGAGACCCAGTACTTC	CASSQDSDRGQETQYF
-	TRBV20-1	TRBJ2-7	many	TGCAGTGCTAGGGGGACAAGCGGCGAGCAGTACTTC	CSARGTSGEQYF